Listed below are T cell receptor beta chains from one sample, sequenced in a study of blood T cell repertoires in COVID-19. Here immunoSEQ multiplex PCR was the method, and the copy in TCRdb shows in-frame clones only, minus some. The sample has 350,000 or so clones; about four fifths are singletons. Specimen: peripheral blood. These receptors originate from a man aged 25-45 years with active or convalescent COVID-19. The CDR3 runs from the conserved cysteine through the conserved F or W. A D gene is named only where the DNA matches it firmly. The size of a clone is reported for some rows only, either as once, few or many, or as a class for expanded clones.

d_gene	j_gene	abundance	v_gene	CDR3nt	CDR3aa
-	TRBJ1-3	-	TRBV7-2	TGTGCCAGCAGCTTAGCCCCGGGGGGCTCTGGAAACACCATATATTTT	CASSLAPGGSGNTIYF
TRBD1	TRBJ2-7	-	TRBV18	TGTGCCAGCTCACCGAACAGGGGCGCCTACGAGCAGTACTTC	CASSPNRGAYEQYF
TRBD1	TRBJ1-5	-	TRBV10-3	TGTGCCATCGGGACAGGACTTTACCAGCCCCAGCATTTT	CAIGTGLYQPQHF
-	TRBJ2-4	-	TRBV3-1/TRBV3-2	TGTGCCAGCAGCCATGATACTGCAAACATTCAGTACTTC	CASSHDTANIQYF
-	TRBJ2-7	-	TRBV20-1	TGCAGTGCCCAACAGGGCTACGAGCAGTACTTC	CSAQQGYEQYF
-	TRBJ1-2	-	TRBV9	TGTGCCAGCAGCGCCGGACAGAGAGCGCATTATGGCTACACCTTC	CASSAGQRAHYGYTF
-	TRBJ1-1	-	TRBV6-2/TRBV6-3	TGTGCCAGCAGTTACTGGGGCAGGGGGAACACTGAAGCTTTCTTT	CASSYWGRGNTEAFF
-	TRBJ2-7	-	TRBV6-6	TGTGCCAGCAGTTACTCGTTCCCAGGGGCGCCCTACGAGCAGTACTTC	CASSYSFPGAPYEQYF
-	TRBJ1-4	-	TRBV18	TGTGCCAGCTCCAAGAGCGTGGATGAAAAACTGTTTTTT	CASSKSVDEKLFF
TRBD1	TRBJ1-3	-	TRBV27	TGTGCCAGCAGTATAACAGGGGGACGGGGCTCTGGAAACACCATATATTTT	CASSITGGRGSGNTIYF
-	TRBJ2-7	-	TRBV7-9	TGTGCCAGCAGCCCCGGGGCCTACGAGCAGTACTTC	CASSPGAYEQYF
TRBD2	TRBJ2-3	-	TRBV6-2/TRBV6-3	TGTGCCAGCAGTTTAGCGGGGGGAGGCACAGATACGCAGTATTTT	CASSLAGGGTDTQYF
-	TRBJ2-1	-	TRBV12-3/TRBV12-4	TGTGCCAGCAGTTTAGGACAGCCCCCTAGGTTCTTC	CASSLGQPPRFF
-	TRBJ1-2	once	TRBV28	TGTGCCAGCAGCACAACTAACTATGGCTACACCTTC	CASSTTNYGYTF
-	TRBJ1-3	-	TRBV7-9	TGTGCCAGCAGCTTAGTATTTGGAAACACCATATATTTT	CASSLVFGNTIYF
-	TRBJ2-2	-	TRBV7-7	TGTGCCAGCAGCCTTTCTAAGGGGCCCGGGGAGCTGTTTTTT	CASSLSKGPGELFF
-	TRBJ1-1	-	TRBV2	TGTGCCGGGGGGGTGAACACTGAAGCTTTCTTT	CAGGVNTEAFF
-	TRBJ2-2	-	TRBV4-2	TGTGCCAGCGGCCCTCACAAAACTCAGGGGCCCGGGGAGCTGTTTTTT	CASGPHKTQGPGELFF
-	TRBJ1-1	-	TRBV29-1	TGCAGCGTTGAAGCAGTCAAGAACACTGAAGCTTTCTTT	CSVEAVKNTEAFF
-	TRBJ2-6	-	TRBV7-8	TGTGCCAGCAGCGCACGCCGAGATAGCTCTGGGGCCAACGTCCTGACTTTC	CASSARRDSSGANVLTF
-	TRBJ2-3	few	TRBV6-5	TGTGCCAGCAGTTCCCCCCAGGGAGGAGATACGCAGTATTTT	CASSSPQGGDTQYF
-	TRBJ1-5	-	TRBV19	TGTGCCAGTAGTGACCCGGGAGCCGGATTTCATGGTCAGCCCCAGCATTTT	CASSDPGAGFHGQPQHF
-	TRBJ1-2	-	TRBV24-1	TGTGCCACCTCGGACGCGGGGGGCGACTATGGCTACACCTTC	CATSDAGGDYGYTF
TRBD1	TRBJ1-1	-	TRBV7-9	TGTGCCAGCAGCTTACGACAGGGGCTGAACACTGAAGCTTTCTTT	CASSLRQGLNTEAFF
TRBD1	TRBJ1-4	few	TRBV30	TGTGCCTGCAGACCGGGACAGGGAAAAAGACTGTTTTTT	CACRPGQGKRLFF
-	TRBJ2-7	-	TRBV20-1	TGCAGTGCTAGAGGGGCCGGCGAGCAGTACTTC	CSARGAGEQYF
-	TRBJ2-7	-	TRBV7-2	TGTGCCAGCAGTCTCCCGGGACTCTACGAGCAGTACTTC	CASSLPGLYEQYF
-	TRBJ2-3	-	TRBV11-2	TGTGCCAGCAGCTTAGATAGTAGGGGGTGGCAGTATTTT	CASSLDSRGWQYF
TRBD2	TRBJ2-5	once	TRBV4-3	TGCGCCAGCAGCCAAGATACGAGGAGGGAGGGCAAAGAGACCCAGTACTTC	CASSQDTRREGKETQYF
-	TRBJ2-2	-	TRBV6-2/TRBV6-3	TGTGCCAGCAGCCGGGACACCTCGAACACCGGGGAGCTGTTTTTT	CASSRDTSNTGELFF
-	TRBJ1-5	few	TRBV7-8	TGTGCCAGCAGCTTAGGGAGACAGTCCCAAGGGGTAGCCCAGCATTTT	CASSLGRQSQGVAQHF
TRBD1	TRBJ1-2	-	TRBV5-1	TGCGCCAGCAGCACCCCGGGACAGGGCTATGGCTACACCTTC	CASSTPGQGYGYTF
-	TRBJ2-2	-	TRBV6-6	TGTGCCAGCAGTTACTCCTACCGGGGGAACACCGGGGAGCTGTTTTTT	CASSYSYRGNTGELFF
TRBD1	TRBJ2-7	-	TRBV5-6	TGTGCCAGCAGCTTGAGGGGGCAGCAGTACTTC	CASSLRGQQYF
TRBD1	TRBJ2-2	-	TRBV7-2	TGTGCCAGCAAAGGACAGGGTGGCACCGGGGAGCTGTTTTTT	CASKGQGGTGELFF
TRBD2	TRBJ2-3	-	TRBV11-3	TGTGCCAGCAGCTTAGTGGCGGGGGGGACAGATACGCAGTATTTT	CASSLVAGGTDTQYF
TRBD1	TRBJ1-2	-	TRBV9	TGTGCCAGCAGCGTAGAAGGACAGGGGGTGCGAGGCTACACCTTC	CASSVEGQGVRGYTF
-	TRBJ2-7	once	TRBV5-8	TGTGCCAGCAAACATCCTGAACCGTTTACCTACGAGCAGTACTTC	CASKHPEPFTYEQYF
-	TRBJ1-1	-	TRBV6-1	TGTGCCAGCAGTGAAACTTTAGGGAGAGTCGGACGTAGGGCTGAAGCTTTCTTT	CASSETLGRVGRRAEAFF
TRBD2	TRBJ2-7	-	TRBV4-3	TGCGCCAGCAGCCACCTACCGCGGGGGGGCGACGAGCAGTACTTC	CASSHLPRGGDEQYF
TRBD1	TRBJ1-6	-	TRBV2	TGTGCCAGCAAACCAGGGGGCGCTTCACCCCTCCACTTT	CASKPGGASPLHF
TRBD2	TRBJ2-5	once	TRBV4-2	TGTGCCAGCAGCCGGGATAGCGGGAGGGCCGCCCCACAAGAGACCCAGTACTTC	CASSRDSGRAAPQETQYF